This T cell receptor (beta chain) was sequenced for a study of beta chain features in type 1 diabetes. On the study more broadly: Age, gender and cell yields were similar between patients and healthy donors. Sorted cells from all samples, numbering 107,917,701, were examined.

The study reverse transcribed the entire isolated RNA, so it sequenced expressed TCRB transcripts. This table comes from immunoSEQ multiplex PCR, and its TCRdb copy is limited to in-frame clones, with some not included. The sample holds roughly 250,000 clones, roughly 22% seen once. Study-wide points: Moderate yet significant TCRB CDR3 shortening was seen in Type 1 diabetes patients in all four CD4+ subsets. Whether TCRB rearrangement is influenced by HLA type went unresolved here.

This clone was counted only a few times. Its specificity is not known. The sample comprised naive CD4+ T cells from blood. The source of this sequence is a woman in her thirties or forties with type 1 diabetes.

The CDR3 sequence is CASSGDRGPDEQYF. As DNA, the CDR3 is TGTGCCAGCAGCGGGGACAGGGGTCCGGACGAGCAGTACTTC. The rearrangement uses TRBV9 and TRBJ2-7, with 10 nucleotides matching TRBD1. The CDR3 has 14 residues. CDR1 is SGDLS and CDR2 is YYNGEE in the germline V gene. With 3 bases clipped from V and 5 bases from J, the junction kept 5 bases outside the gene matches.